Listed here are 27 T cell receptor beta chains from one sample, sequenced in a study of T cells in localized non-small cell lung cancer. The table came from immunoSEQ multiplex PCR; TCRdb's copy has only in-frame clones and leaves some out. The repertoire has around 80,000 clones, around three quarters of them found once; the top ten carry under 25%. The sample here was PBMCs, taken before any cancer treatment. These receptor sequences come from a man between 40 and 70 years old with stage II squamous cell lung carcinoma.

This clone was observed once. The genes are TRBV10-3 and TRBJ2-1, with D maybe TRBD2 (5 bases). The CDR3 extends over 15 amino acids. Per the germline V gene, CDR1 is ENHRY and CDR2 is SYGVKD. The V end lost 7 bases, the J end lost 4 bases, and 17 bases lay between the germline ends. This CDR3 reads CAIKGGEGGYNEQFF. The CDR3 nucleotides read TGTGCCATCAAGGGCGGAGAGGGCGGATACAATGAGCAGTTCTTC.

The chain uses TRBV6-5 and TRBJ2-7; 8 bases map to TRBD1. Germline CDR1 reads MNHEY; CDR2 reads SVGAGI. This CDR3 spans 14 amino acids. V dropped 6 bases and J dropped 7; count of bases not matched to a gene: 11. CDR3 sequence: CASSPRDRLWEQYF. The CDR3 region has the DNA TGTGCCAGCAGCCCCCGGGACAGGCTTTGGGAGCAGTACTTC.

The chain employs TRBV4-1 and TRBJ2-7; D is ambiguous. Trimming took off 2 bases at V and 4 bases at J, with 9 bases between the two ends. The germline V gene encodes CDR1 MGHRA and CDR2 YSYEKL. This CDR3 contains 13 residues. The CDR3 here is CASSQRVQYEQYF. The CDR3 DNA follows: TGCGCCAGCAGCCAAAGGGTTCAATACGAGCAGTACTTC.

This clone appeared once. The rearrangement links TRBV28 to TRBJ2-1; no definite D call. Looked up from germline, CDR1 is MDHEN and CDR2 is SYDVKM. Trimming shortened V by 3 bases and J by 1 base, and 16 bases separated the two germline ends. The CDR3 loop spans 17 amino acids. The CDR3 nucleotides are TGTGCCAGCAGTTTCGCCCTTAGGGCCTTGTCCTACAATGAGCAGTTCTTC. Amino acid sequence: CASSFALRALSYNEQFF.

The chain employs TRBV7-2 and TRBJ2-5; possibly TRBD1 for D (6 bases). The CDR3 has 14 amino acids. V lost 3 bases and J lost 5, with 13 bases in between. Per germline, CDR1 SGHTA and CDR2 FQGNSA. CDR3 protein: CASSLFRGGETQYF. As DNA, the CDR3 is TGTGCCAGCAGCTTGTTCAGGGGCGGGGAGACCCAGTACTTC.

The genes are TRBV18 and TRBJ2-5; possible D gene TRBD2, 6 bases. Germline V gene lookup returns CDR1 KGHSH and CDR2 LQKENI. V was shortened by 1 base and J by 5 bases, with 11 bases between the two germline ends. The CDR3 sequence is 14 residues long. CDR3 loop: CASSPQGLGETQYF. For the CDR3, the DNA is TGTGCCAGCTCACCACAGGGACTCGGGGAGACCCAGTACTTC.

The chain employs TRBV28 and TRBJ2-6; a weak D match, TRBD2 (5 bases). V dropped 9 bases and J dropped 0 bases, with 15 bases sitting between them. Germline assignment: CDR1 MDHEN and CDR2 SYDVKM. The CDR3 covers 16 residues. The CDR3 spells CASSSLGASGANVLTF. The CDR3 region has the DNA TGTGCCAGTTCGTCTTTGGGAGCCTCTGGGGCCAACGTCCTGACTTTC.

The chain is built from TRBV18 and TRBJ1-5, with no clear D. Per the germline V gene, CDR1 is KGHSH and CDR2 is LQKENI. The CDR3 has 13 residues. V was clipped by 6 bases and J by 11 bases, with 17 bases between them. CDR3 sequence reads: CASSSDGLLAQHF. The DNA of the CDR3 is TGTGCCAGCTCTTCGGACGGTTTATTGGCCCAGCATTTT.

The genes are TRBV6-5 and TRBJ2-1, with TRBD2 matching over 8 bases. Germline V gene sequence: CDR1 MNHEY, CDR2 SVGAGI. With 2 bases clipped from V and 8 bases from J, the junction kept 8 bases outside the gene matches. The CDR3 sequence is 15 residues long. The CDR3 here is CASSYRVAGRDEQFF. The CDR3 nucleotides are TGTGCCAGCAGTTACAGGGTAGCGGGAAGGGATGAGCAGTTCTTC.

The CDR3 DNA sequence: TGTGCCAGCAGCTTGGGACTAGCGGGAACAGAGACCCAGTACTTC. It yields the protein CASSLGLAGTETQYF. This chain connects TRBV7-2 to TRBJ2-5, with 13 bases aligning to TRBD2. The V gene end was trimmed by 3 bases and the J gene end by 4 bases; junction bases not matched to a gene: 2. Germline lookup yields CDR1 SGHTA and CDR2 FQGNSA. This CDR3 is 15 amino acids long.

This clone appeared once. This chain uses TRBV19 with TRBJ2-2; D possibly corresponds to TRBD2 (6 bases). The germline V gene has CDR1 LNHDA and CDR2 SQIVND (reference sequence). The CDR3 contains 15 residues. V was trimmed by 4 bases and J by 5 bases, leaving 14 bases between them. The DNA for the CDR3 is TGTGCCAGTAGTAGCGGGGTGTTGAGAACCGGGGAGCTGTTTTTT. Protein product: CASSSGVLRTGELFF.

This chain joins TRBV10-3 and TRBJ2-7; 7 bases line up with TRBD1. Trimming removed 4 bases from V and 4 bases from J; junction bases left unmatched: 13. Looked up from germline, CDR1 is ENHRY and CDR2 is SYGVKD. The CDR3 sequence is 16 residues long. CDR3 in amino acids: CAISVQTQGVRYEQYF. The CDR3 nucleotides read TGTGCCATCAGTGTCCAAACCCAGGGGGTGAGATACGAGCAGTACTTC.

The gene calls are TRBV28 and TRBJ1-2, with D perhaps matching TRBD1 (5 bases). Trimming pared 3 bases from V and 2 bases from J, leaving 10 bases between. Looked up from germline, CDR1 is MDHEN and CDR2 is SYDVKM. This CDR3 region has 14 residues. The CDR3 sequence is CASSLRGANYGYTF. The CDR3 nucleotides read TGTGCCAGCAGTTTGAGGGGTGCCAACTATGGCTACACCTTC.

This clone was counted between two and nine times. This chain joins TRBV28 and TRBJ1-4; no clear D. Germline loops: CDR1 MDHEN, CDR2 SYDVKM. The CDR3 spans 12 residues. V gave up 7 bases and J gave up 10 bases, with 13 bases separating them. CDR3 sequence (DNA): TGTGCCAGCACGACACAGCGGGGAAAACTGTTTTTT. Translation: CASTTQRGKLFF.

The V gene is TRBV6-6, the J gene TRBJ1-1; 8 nucleotides line up with TRBD1. The length of the CDR3 is 14 residues. Per the germline V gene, CDR1 is MNHNY and CDR2 is SVGAGI (reference sequence). V lost 10 bases and J lost 5; bases outside the gene matches: 12. CDR3 sequence (DNA): TGTGCCACCAAAGCGGACAGGGCAACGACTGAAGCTTTCTTT. Translating gives CATKADRATTEAFF.

V is TRBV6-5 and J is TRBJ2-3; D is undetermined. The V end lost 0 bases, the J end lost 9 bases, and 16 bases lay between the germline ends. Germline CDR1 reads MNHEY; CDR2 reads SVGAGI. CDR3 size: 15 residues. CDR3 region: CASSYSLSAVGTQYF. The CDR3 region has the DNA TGTGCCAGCAGTTACTCGTTAAGCGCCGTCGGGACGCAGTATTTT.

There are a few counts of this clone. The J gene is TRBJ1-2, the V gene TRBV9; no clear D gene. The CDR3 length is 12 residues. Per the germline V gene, CDR1 is SGDLS and CDR2 is YYNGEE. The V and J ends lost 3 bases and 6 bases respectively, with 9 bases between them. The CDR3 sequence: CASSDRLNGYTF. In nucleotides, the CDR3 is TGTGCCAGCAGCGACAGACTAAATGGCTACACCTTC.

The chain is built from TRBV5-6 and TRBJ2-2; 9 bases fit TRBD2. This CDR3 is 16 amino acids long. In germline, CDR1 is SGHDT, CDR2 YYEEEE. With V trimmed by 1 base and J by 5 bases, 6 bases remained unmatched. CDR3 residues: CASSLMGTSLTGELFF. The CDR3 DNA follows: TGTGCCAGCAGCTTGATGGGGACTAGCCTGACCGGGGAGCTGTTTTTT.

As to this clone: Other DNA sequences in this specimen translate into the identical CDR3. The CDR3 reads CASSLVGTEAFF. The DNA for the CDR3 is TGTGCCAGCAGTTTGGTGGGCACTGAAGCTTTCTTT. The genes are TRBV28 and TRBJ1-1, with D hard to call. This CDR3 has 12 residues. Trimming took off 3 bases at V and 4 bases at J, with 6 bases between the two ends. Germline assignment: CDR1 MDHEN and CDR2 SYDVKM.

The J gene is TRBJ1-1, the V gene TRBV28; 8 positions match TRBD1. Germline CDR1 reads MDHEN; CDR2 reads SYDVKM. V trimming: 6 bases; J trimming: 5 bases; junction bases outside the gene matches: 8. The CDR3 consists of 14 residues. The CDR3 bases are TGTGCCAGCAGGACCACAGGGGGGGGAACTGAAGCTTTCTTT. Amino acid sequence: CASRTTGGGTEAFF. Together with reference TRBV28 and TRBJ1-1, the CDR3 gives the full variable domain: DVKVTQSSRYLVKRTGEKVFLECVQDMDHENMFWYRQDPGLGLRLIYFSYDVKMKEKGDIPEGYSVSREKKERFSLILESASTNQTSMYLCASRTTGGGTEAFFGQGTRLTVV.

The chain combines TRBV7-8 with TRBJ2-1; D ambiguous. The germline V gene encodes CDR1 SGHVS and CDR2 FQNEAQ. V was trimmed by 4 bases and J by 9 bases, leaving 10 bases between them. There are 12 residues in the CDR3. CDR3 bases: TGTGCCAGCAGCTCCCCGGTCGGTGAGCAGTTCTTC. Amino acids: CASSSPVGEQFF.

This clone turned up a few times. The V and J genes are TRBV5-6 and TRBJ1-1; D uncertain. This CDR3 region has 13 residues. Trimming stripped 0 bases from V and 6 bases from J, with 9 bases between. Germline V CDR1 and CDR2: SGHDT, YYEEEE. The CDR3: CASSLASVSEAFF. CDR3 bases: TGTGCCAGCAGCTTGGCCAGTGTTTCTGAAGCTTTCTTT.

The V call is TRBV25-1, the J call TRBJ2-1; no clear D. Germline CDR1 and CDR2: MGHDK and SYGVNS. The CDR3 loop spans 13 amino acids. V lost 7 bases to trimming and J lost 2 bases, with 9 bases between them. CDR3 protein: CASIGLTYNEQFF. In DNA, the CDR3 is TGTGCCAGCATTGGGTTAACCTACAATGAGCAGTTCTTC.

This clone was observed a single time. The chain couples TRBV30 to TRBJ1-6, with TRBD1 matching 9 bases. The CDR3 is made up of 15 amino acids. Germline CDR1 GTSNPN, CDR2 SVGIG (reference sequence). With V trimmed by 4 bases and J by 6 bases, 7 bases remained unmatched. The CDR3 coding sequence is TGTGCCTGGATTCCGGGACAGGGAGGTAATTCACCCCTCCACTTT. Its translation: CAWIPGQGGNSPLHF.

The chain couples TRBV2 to TRBJ2-7; D is ambiguous. The CDR3 has 11 amino acids. V lost 2 bases, J lost 2 bases, and 1 base lay in between. Germline-derived CDR1 and CDR2 are SNHLY and FYNNEI. The CDR3 sequence is CASSEPYEQYF. The CDR3 coding sequence is TGTGCCAGCAGTGAACCCTACGAGCAGTACTTC.

This rearrangement joins TRBV5-1 to TRBJ2-3; D remains unclear. Germline V gene data show CDR1 as SGHRS and CDR2 as YFSETQ. This CDR3 is built from 14 residues. The ends were cut back, 0 bases at V and 2 bases at J, with 7 bases in the middle. The CDR3 nucleotides read TGCGCCAGCAGCTTGGGGGCCCTCACAGATACGCAGTATTTT. Residues: CASSLGALTDTQYF.

The chain links TRBV11-3 to TRBJ2-5; D might be TRBD1 or TRBD2, each matching 6 bases. Germline CDR1 reads SGHNT; CDR2 reads YENEEA. The CDR3 is made up of 15 amino acids. Trimming stripped 3 bases from V and 5 bases from J, with 16 bases between. CDR3 amino acids: CASSFGPGAGETQYF. Here the CDR3 DNA reads TGTGCCAGCAGCTTCGGTCCGGGGGCAGGGGAGACCCAGTACTTC.